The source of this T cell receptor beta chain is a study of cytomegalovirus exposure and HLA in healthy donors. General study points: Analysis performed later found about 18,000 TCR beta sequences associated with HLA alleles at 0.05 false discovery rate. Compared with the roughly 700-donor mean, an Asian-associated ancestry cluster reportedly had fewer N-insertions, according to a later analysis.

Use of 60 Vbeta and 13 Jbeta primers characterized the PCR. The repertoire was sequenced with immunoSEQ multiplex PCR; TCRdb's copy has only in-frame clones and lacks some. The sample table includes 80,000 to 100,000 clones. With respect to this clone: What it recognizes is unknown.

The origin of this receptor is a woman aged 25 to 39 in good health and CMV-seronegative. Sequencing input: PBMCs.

In DNA form, the CDR3 reads TGTGCCAGCAGCCGGGACAGAACCTACGAGCAGTACTTC. Translated: CASSRDRTYEQYF. The V call is TRBV2, the J call TRBJ2-7, with 7 bases fitting TRBD1. Trimming removed 6 bases from V and 2 bases from J; junction bases left unmatched: 4. The CDR3 spans 13 residues. Germline loops: CDR1 SNHLY, CDR2 FYNNEI.